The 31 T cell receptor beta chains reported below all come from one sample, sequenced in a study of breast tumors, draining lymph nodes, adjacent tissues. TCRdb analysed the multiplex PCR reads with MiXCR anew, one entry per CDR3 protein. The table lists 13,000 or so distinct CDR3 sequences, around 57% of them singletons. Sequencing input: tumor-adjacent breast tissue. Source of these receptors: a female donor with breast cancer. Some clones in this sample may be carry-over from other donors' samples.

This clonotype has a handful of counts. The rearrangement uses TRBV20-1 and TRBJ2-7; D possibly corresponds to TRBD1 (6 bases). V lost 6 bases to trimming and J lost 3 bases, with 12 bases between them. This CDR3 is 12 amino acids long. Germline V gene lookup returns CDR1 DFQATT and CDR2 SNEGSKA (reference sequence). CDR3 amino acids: CSARQVNYEQYF. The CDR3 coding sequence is TGCAGTGCCAGACAGGTAAACTACGAGCAGTACTTC.

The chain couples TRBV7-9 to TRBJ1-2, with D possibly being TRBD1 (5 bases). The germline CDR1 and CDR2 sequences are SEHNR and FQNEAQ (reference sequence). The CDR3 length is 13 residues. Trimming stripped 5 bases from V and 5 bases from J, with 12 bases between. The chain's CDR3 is CASSPGTDYGYTF. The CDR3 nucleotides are TGTGCCAGCAGCCCCGGGACCGATTATGGCTACACCTTC.

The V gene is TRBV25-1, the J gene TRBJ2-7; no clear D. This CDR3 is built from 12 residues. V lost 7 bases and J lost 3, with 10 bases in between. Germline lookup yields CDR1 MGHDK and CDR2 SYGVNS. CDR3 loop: CASKAGNYEQYF. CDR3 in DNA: TGTGCCAGCAAGGCTGGAAACTACGAGCAGTACTTC.

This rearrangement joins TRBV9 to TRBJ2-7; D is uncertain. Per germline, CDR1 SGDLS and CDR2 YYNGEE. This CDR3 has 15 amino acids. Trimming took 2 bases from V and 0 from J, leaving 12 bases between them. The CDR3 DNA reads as TGTGCCAGCAGCGTCGATGACATGACCTCCTACGAGCAGTACTTC. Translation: CASSVDDMTSYEQYF.

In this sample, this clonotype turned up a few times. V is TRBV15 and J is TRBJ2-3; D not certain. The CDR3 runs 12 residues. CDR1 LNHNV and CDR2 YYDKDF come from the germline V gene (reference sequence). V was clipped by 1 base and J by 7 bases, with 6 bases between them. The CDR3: CATSRVQNTQYF. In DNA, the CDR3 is TGTGCCACCAGCAGAGTACAGAATACGCAGTATTTT.

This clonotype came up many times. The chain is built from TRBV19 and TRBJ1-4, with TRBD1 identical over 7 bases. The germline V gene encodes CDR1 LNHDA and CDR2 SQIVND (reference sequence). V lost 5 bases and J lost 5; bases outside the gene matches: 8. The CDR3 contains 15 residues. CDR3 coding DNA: TGTGCCAGTAGTCCCCAGGGACAGTCGAATGAAAAACTGTTTTTT. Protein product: CASSPQGQSNEKLFF.

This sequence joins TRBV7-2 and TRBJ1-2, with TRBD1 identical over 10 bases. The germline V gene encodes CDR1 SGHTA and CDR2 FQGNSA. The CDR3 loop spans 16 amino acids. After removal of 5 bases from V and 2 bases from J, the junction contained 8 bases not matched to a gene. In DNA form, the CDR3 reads TGTGCCAGCAGCCTAACCGGGACAGGGGAGAACTATGGCTACACCTTC. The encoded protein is CASSLTGTGENYGYTF.

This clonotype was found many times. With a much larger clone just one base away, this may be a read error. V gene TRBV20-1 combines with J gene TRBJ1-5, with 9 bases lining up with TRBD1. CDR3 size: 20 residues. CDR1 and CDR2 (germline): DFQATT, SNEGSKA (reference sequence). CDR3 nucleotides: TGCAGTGCTAGAGATCTCACCCGGGACAGGGTCGGCGTTAGCAATCAGCCCCGGCATTTT. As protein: CSARDLTRDRVGVSNQPRHF.

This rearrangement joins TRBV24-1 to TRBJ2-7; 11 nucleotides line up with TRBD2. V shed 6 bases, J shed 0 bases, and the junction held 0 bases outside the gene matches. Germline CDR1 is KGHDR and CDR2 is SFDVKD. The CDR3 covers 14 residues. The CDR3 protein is CATSTSGSSYEQYF. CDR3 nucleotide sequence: TGTGCCACCAGTACTAGCGGGAGCTCCTACGAGCAGTACTTC.

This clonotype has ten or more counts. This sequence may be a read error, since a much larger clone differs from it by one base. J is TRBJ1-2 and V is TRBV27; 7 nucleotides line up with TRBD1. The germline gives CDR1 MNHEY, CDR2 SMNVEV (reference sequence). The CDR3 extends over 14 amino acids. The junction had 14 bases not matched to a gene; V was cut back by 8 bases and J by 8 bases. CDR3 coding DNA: TGTGCCAGCGCCCCCACGGGACAGCCGGAGGGCTACACCTTC. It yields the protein CASAPTGQPEGYTF.

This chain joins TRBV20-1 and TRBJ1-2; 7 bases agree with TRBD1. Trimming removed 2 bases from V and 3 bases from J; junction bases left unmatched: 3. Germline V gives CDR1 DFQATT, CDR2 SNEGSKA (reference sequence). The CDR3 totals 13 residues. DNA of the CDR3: TGCAGTGCTAGACGAGGACAGGACTATGGCTACACCTTC. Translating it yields CSARRGQDYGYTF.

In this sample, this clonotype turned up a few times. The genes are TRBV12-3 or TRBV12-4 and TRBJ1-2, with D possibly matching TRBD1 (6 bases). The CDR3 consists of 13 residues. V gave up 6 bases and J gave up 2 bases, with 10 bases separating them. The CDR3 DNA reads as TGTGCCAGCAGCAAGGGGGAGAACTATGGCTACACCTTC. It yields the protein CASSKGENYGYTF.

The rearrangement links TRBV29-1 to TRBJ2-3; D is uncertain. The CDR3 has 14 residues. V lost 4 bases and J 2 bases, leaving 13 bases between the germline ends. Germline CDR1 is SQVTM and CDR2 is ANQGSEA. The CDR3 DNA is TGCAGCGTTGCCGCCGGGCTGCACACAGATACGCAGTATTTT. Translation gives CSVAAGLHTDTQYF.

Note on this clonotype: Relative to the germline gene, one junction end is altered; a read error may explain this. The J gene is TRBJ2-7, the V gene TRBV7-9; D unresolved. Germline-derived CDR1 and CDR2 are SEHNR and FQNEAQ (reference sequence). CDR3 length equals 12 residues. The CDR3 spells CASTERTYDQYF. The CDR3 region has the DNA TGTGCCAGCACCGAAAGGACCTACGATCAGTACTTC.

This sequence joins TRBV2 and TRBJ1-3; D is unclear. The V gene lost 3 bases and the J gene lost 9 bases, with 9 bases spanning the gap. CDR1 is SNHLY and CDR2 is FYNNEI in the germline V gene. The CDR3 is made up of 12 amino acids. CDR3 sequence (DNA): TGTGCCAGCAGTGAGCGGGTAGCCACCATATATTTT. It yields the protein CASSERVATIYF.

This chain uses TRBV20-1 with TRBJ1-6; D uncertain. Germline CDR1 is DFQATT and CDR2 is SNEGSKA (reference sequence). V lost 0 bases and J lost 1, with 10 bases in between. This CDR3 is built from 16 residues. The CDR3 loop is CSARDRSGSYNSPLHF. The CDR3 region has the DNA TGCAGTGCTAGAGATCGGTCGGGGTCCTATAATTCACCCCTCCACTTT.

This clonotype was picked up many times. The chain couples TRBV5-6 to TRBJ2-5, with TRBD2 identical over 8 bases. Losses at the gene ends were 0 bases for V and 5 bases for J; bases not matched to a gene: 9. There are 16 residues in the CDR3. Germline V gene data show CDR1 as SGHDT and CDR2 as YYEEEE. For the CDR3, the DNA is TGTGCCAGCAGCTTGGGAGCGGGAGTGGCGGGGGAGACCCAGTACTTC. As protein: CASSLGAGVAGETQYF.

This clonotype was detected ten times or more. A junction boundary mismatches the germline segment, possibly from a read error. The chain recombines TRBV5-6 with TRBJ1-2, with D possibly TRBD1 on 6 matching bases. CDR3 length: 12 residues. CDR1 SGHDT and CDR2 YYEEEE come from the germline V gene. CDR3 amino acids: CASSLGKQGCTF. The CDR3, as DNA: TGTGCCAGCAGCTTGGGGAAACAGGGCTGCACCTTC.

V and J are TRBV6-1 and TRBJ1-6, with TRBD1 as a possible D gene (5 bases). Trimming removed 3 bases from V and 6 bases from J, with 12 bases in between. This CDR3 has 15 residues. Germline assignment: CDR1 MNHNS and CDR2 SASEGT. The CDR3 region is CASSEKAQVNSPLHF. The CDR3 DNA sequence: TGTGCCAGCAGTGAGAAAGCACAGGTTAATTCACCCCTCCACTTT.

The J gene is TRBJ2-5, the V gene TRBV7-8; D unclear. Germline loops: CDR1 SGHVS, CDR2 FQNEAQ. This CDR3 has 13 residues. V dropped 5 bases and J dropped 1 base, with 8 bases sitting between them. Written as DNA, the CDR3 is TGTGCCAGCAGCCCTCCCATCCAAGAGACCCAGTACTTC. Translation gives CASSPPIQETQYF. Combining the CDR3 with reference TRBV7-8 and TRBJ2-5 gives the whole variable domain GAGVSQSPRYKVAKRGQDVALRCDPISGHVSLFWYQQALGQGPEFLTYFQNEAQLDKSGLPSDRFFAERPEGSVSTLKIQRTQQEDSAVYLCASSPPIQETQYFGPGTRLLVL.

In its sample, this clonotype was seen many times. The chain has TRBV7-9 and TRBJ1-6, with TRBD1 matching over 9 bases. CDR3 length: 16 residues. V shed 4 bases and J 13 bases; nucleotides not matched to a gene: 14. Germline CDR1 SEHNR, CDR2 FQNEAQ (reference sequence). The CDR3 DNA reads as TGTGCCAGCAGCTCAAAACAGGGGGCGGGTAATATTCCCCTCCACTTT. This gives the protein CASSSKQGAGNIPLHF.

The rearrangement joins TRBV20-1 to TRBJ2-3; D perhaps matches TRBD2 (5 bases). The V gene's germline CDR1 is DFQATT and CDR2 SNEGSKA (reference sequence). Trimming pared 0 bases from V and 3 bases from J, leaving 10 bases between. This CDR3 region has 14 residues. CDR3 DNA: TGCAGTGCTAGAGATTTGAGGGTAACAGATACGCAGTATTTT. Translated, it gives CSARDLRVTDTQYF.

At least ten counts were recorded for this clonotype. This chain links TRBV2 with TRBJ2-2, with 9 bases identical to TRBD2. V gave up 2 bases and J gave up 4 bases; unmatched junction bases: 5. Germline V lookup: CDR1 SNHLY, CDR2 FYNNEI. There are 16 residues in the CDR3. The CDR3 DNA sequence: TGTGCCAGCAGTGAACTAGCGGGGCGGGGCACCGGGGAGCTGTTTTTT. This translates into CASSELAGRGTGELFF. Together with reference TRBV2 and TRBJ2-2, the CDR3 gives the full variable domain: EPEVTQTPSHQVTQMGQEVILRCVPISNHLYFYWYRQILGQKVEFLVSFYNNEISEKSEIFDDQFSVERPDGSNFTLKIRSTKLEDSAMYFCASSELAGRGTGELFFGEGSRLTVL.

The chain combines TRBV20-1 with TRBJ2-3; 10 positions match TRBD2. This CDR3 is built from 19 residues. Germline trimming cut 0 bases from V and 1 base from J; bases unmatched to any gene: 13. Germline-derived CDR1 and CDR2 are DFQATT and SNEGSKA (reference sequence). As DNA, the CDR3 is TGCAGTGCTAGAGATAAGAGGTGGCTAGCGGGGGTTGGCACAGATACGCAGTATTTT. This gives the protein CSARDKRWLAGVGTDTQYF.

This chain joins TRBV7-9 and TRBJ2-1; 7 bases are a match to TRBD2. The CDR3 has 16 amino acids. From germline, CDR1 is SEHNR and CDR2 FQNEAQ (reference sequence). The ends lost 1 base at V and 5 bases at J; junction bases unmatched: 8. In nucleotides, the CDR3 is TGTGCCAGCAGCTTAGTCGTTGGTAGCGGGCACAATGAGCAGTTCTTC. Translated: CASSLVVGSGHNEQFF.

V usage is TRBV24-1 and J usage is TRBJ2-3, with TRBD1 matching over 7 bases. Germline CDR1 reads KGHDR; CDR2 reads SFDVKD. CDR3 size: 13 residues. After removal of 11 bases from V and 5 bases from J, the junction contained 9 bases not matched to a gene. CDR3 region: CAISEGAQDTQYF. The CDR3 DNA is TGTGCCATAAGCGAGGGGGCCCAAGATACGCAGTATTTT.

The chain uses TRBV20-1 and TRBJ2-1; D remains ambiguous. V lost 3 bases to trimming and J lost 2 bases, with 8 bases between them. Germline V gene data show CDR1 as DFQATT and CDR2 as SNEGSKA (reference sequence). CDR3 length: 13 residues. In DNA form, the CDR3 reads TGCAGTGCTAGTCTTCTAACCTACAATGAGCAGTTCTTC. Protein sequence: CSASLLTYNEQFF.

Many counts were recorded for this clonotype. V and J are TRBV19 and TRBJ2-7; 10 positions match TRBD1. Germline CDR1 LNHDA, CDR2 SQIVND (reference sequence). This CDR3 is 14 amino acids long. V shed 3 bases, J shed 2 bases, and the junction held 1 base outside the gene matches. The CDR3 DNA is TGTGCCAGTAGTATCGGGACAGGGGCCTACGAGCAGTACTTC. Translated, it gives CASSIGTGAYEQYF.

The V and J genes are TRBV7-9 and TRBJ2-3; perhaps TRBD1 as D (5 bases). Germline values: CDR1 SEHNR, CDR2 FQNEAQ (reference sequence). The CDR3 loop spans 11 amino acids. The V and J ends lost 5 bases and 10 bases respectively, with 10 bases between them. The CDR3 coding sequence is TGTGCCAGCAGCAATCAGGGTTCGCAGTATTTT. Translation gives CASSNQGSQYF. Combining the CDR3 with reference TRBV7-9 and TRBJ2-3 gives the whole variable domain DTGVSQNPRHKITKRGQNVTFRCDPISEHNRLYWYRQTLGQGPEFLTYFQNEAQLEKSRLLSDRFSAERPKGSFSTLEIQRTEQGDSAMYLCASSNQGSQYFGPGTRLTVL.

CDR3 sequence: CSAAYAVGYNEQFF. CDR3 in DNA: TGCAGCGCCGCGTACGCGGTGGGGTACAATGAGCAGTTCTTC. V usage is TRBV29-1 and J usage is TRBJ2-1; D gene unclear. The CDR3 has 14 residues. Trimming cost V 7 bases and J 4 bases, with 17 bases left between them. From germline, CDR1 is SQVTM and CDR2 ANQGSEA.

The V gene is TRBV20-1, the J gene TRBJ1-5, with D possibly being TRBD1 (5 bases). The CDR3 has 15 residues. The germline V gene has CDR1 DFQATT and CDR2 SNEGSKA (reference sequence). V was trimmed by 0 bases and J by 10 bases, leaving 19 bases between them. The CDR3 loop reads CSARDCGGGSEPQHF. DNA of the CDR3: TGCAGTGCTAGAGATTGTGGGGGAGGGTCGGAACCCCAGCATTTT.